The 25 T cell receptor beta chains presented below share a single source sample, sequenced in a study of Ad26.COV2.S vaccination and SARS-CoV-2 variants. Treatment defined: over 15 received Ad26.COV2.S at low or high dose, single or two shots; about 5 received placebo; per-sample allocation not given. Sampling was performed 63 days after the first vaccine or placebo injection. Sequencing used immunoSEQ multiplex PCR; TCRdb keeps in-frame clones, though not all of them. Of about 350,000 clones in the sample, approximately 90% were seen once. This specimen consisted of peripheral blood, obtained in a trial of Ad26.COV2.S vaccine versus placebo. The source is a person aged 18-65 years who received the Ad26.COV2.S COVID-19 vaccine or a placebo.

The V gene is TRBV7-9, the J gene TRBJ2-3, with 10 bases fitting TRBD1. The CDR3 has 16 residues. Germline loops: CDR1 SEHNR, CDR2 FQNEAQ (reference sequence). Unmatched junction bases numbered 8, after V lost 4 bases and J lost 4 bases. The CDR3 DNA sequence: TGTGCCAGCAGCTCATCCGGGACAGGGGAGGCAGATACGCAGTATTTT. The encoded protein is CASSSSGTGEADTQYF.

V and J are TRBV19 and TRBJ2-1; TRBD2 matches at 10 bases. Germline loops: CDR1 LNHDA, CDR2 SQIVND (reference sequence). V shed 3 bases and J 5 bases; nucleotides not matched to a gene: 4. The CDR3 covers 15 residues. The CDR3 here is CASSIMLAGDNEQFF. The CDR3 DNA follows: TGTGCCAGTAGTATTATGCTAGCGGGAGACAATGAGCAGTTCTTC.

Notes on this clone: Other DNA sequences in the same sample also yield this CDR3. The CDR3 here is CASSTGSGNTIYF. CDR3 nucleotides: TGTGCCAGCAGTACAGGGTCAGGAAACACCATATATTTT. V usage is TRBV7-9 and J usage is TRBJ1-3; a possible D gene is TRBD1 (6 bases). The CDR3 is made up of 13 amino acids. Germline assignment: CDR1 SEHNR and CDR2 FQNEAQ (reference sequence). With 6 bases removed from V and 4 bases from J, the gap between germline ends came to 10 bases.

This clone occurred once. This chain joins TRBV6-5 and TRBJ1-2; 9 bases agree with TRBD1. With V trimmed by 2 bases and J by 5 bases, 3 bases remained unmatched. Per the germline V gene, CDR1 is MNHEY and CDR2 is SVGAGI. The CDR3 runs to 14 residues. This CDR3 is CASSYGTGRYGYTF. DNA for the CDR3: TGTGCCAGCAGTTACGGGACAGGGAGGTATGGCTACACCTTC.

V and J are TRBV9 and TRBJ2-2; D gene ambiguous. The germline V gene has CDR1 SGDLS and CDR2 YYNGEE. CDR3 size: 18 residues. With 0 bases removed from V and 0 bases from J, the gap between germline ends came to 15 bases. Written as DNA, the CDR3 is TGTGCCAGCAGCGTAGCTAGGCTCGATAATACGAACACCGGGGAGCTGTTTTTT. Protein product: CASSVARLDNTNTGELFF.

A remark on this clone: Other DNA sequences in the sample encode the same CDR3. The chain employs TRBV6-2 or TRBV6-3 and TRBJ2-7, with D hard to call. The V end was cut by 0 bases, the J end by 1 base, with 1 base between. There are 12 residues in the CDR3. Germline V CDR1 and CDR2: MNHEY, SVGEGT. The CDR3 bases are TGTGCCAGCAGTTACTCTTCCTACGAGCAGTACTTC. Residues: CASSYSSYEQYF.

The rearrangement links TRBV5-1 to TRBJ2-7; 9 bases line up with TRBD1. The CDR3 totals 18 residues. CDR1 and CDR2 (germline): SGHRS, YFSETQ. Trimming cost V 2 bases and J 5 bases; bases outside gene matches: 17. This CDR3 is CASSLNGVLGQGIHEQYF. The CDR3 bases are TGCGCCAGCAGCTTAAACGGGGTGTTGGGACAGGGTATCCACGAGCAGTACTTC.

The chain carries TRBV5-6 and TRBJ2-5, with no clear D. Germline V gene lookup returns CDR1 SGHDT and CDR2 YYEEEE. V gave up 2 bases and J gave up 5 bases, with 10 bases separating them. The CDR3 is 13 residues long. The CDR3 region is CASSLTAPETQYF. The CDR3 DNA is TGTGCCAGCAGCTTAACTGCGCCGGAGACCCAGTACTTC.

The chain is built from TRBV29-1 and TRBJ1-3; D unresolved. CDR1 and CDR2 (germline): SQVTM, ANQGSEA. The length of the CDR3 is 13 residues. Trimming left V 4 bases short and J 1 base short, with 8 bases between. For the CDR3, the DNA is TGCAGCGTTGCCAGCCCTTCTGGAAACACCATATATTTT. As protein: CSVASPSGNTIYF.

This chain uses TRBV10-3 with TRBJ2-1; D is possibly TRBD1 (6 bases). CDR3 length equals 17 residues. CDR1 and CDR2 (germline): ENHRY, SYGVKD. Trimming removed 0 bases at V and 3 bases at J, with 15 bases between. CDR3 loop: CAISESLLGAHYNEQFF. Here the CDR3 DNA reads TGTGCCATCAGTGAGTCGTTACTGGGGGCCCACTACAATGAGCAGTTCTTC.

This clone has just a few counts. The rearrangement uses TRBV5-1 and TRBJ2-1; 8 nucleotides line up with TRBD2. The CDR3 length is 15 residues. The germline CDR1 and CDR2 sequences are SGHRS and YFSETQ. J gave up 9 bases and V 3 bases, and 11 bases lay outside the gene matches. The CDR3 bases are TGCGCCAGCAGCTCGGGATTAGCGGGGAGGTTTGAGCAGTTCTTC. Amino acids: CASSSGLAGRFEQFF.

The chain is built from TRBV6-5 and TRBJ2-5; 8 bases fit TRBD1. The length of the CDR3 is 14 residues. J was trimmed by 4 bases and V by 6 bases; bases with no gene match: 7. CDR1 and CDR2 from the germline V gene are MNHEY and SVGAGI. The CDR3 is CASSRSDRGETQYF. The CDR3 DNA follows: TGTGCCAGCAGCCGATCCGACAGGGGAGAGACCCAGTACTTC.

J is TRBJ2-5 and V is TRBV10-2; D perhaps matches TRBD1 (6 bases). The CDR3 spans 13 residues. The V gene's germline CDR1 is WSHSY and CDR2 SAAADI. V lost 2 bases and J 2 bases, leaving 6 bases between the germline ends. CDR3 in DNA: TGCGCCAGCAGTGAGGACAGGCAAGAGACCCAGTACTTC. Protein product: CASSEDRQETQYF.

The chain carries TRBV29-1 and TRBJ2-2, with a tentative D call TRBD1 (6 bases). Germline V gives CDR1 SQVTM, CDR2 ANQGSEA. The CDR3 loop spans 15 amino acids. V was trimmed by 1 base and J by 2 bases, leaving 11 bases between them. The CDR3 reads CSVEGQEGNTGELFF. CDR3 DNA sequence: TGCAGCGTTGAAGGACAGGAAGGCAACACCGGGGAGCTGTTTTTT.

The chain couples TRBV7-9 to TRBJ1-1; weak D call: TRBD1 (6 bases). Deletions cut 0 bases from V and 4 bases from J, with 9 bases between. This CDR3 spans 14 amino acids. CDR1 is SEHNR and CDR2 is FQNEAQ in the germline V gene (reference sequence). Here the CDR3 DNA reads TGTGCCAGCAGCTTAGCAGGGGGGACCACTGAAGCTTTCTTT. Amino acids: CASSLAGGTTEAFF.

V usage is TRBV6-5 and J usage is TRBJ2-3; TRBD2 matches 7 bases. The germline CDR1 and CDR2 sequences are MNHEY and SVGAGI. The CDR3 is made up of 14 amino acids. V shed 6 bases and J 0 bases; nucleotides not matched to a gene: 3. CDR3 protein: CASSLAASTDTQYF. CDR3 bases: TGTGCCAGCAGCCTAGCGGCAAGCACAGATACGCAGTATTTT.

V is TRBV19 and J is TRBJ2-1; no reliable D call. The CDR3 sequence is 15 residues long. V lost 8 bases and J 6 bases, leaving 20 bases between the germline ends. CDR1 LNHDA and CDR2 SQIVND come from the germline V gene (reference sequence). CDR3: CASLPGGSVINEQFF. The CDR3 DNA is TGTGCCAGTCTACCGGGCGGTTCTGTTATCAATGAGCAGTTCTTC.

The chain employs TRBV9 and TRBJ2-5; 12 bases match TRBD1. After removal of 0 bases from V and 4 bases from J, the junction contained 4 bases not matched to a gene. Germline V gene data show CDR1 as SGDLS and CDR2 as YYNGEE. This CDR3 region has 16 residues. The CDR3 nucleotides are TGTGCCAGCAGCGTAGCGGGACAGGGGGCGGGAGAGACCCAGTACTTC. It encodes CASSVAGQGAGETQYF.

The count of this clone is one. The chain is built from TRBV6-1 and TRBJ2-5; D may correspond to TRBD1 or TRBD2 (6 bases each). Per the germline V gene, CDR1 is MNHNS and CDR2 is SASEGT. Trimming took off 2 bases at V and 5 bases at J, with 9 bases between the two ends. The CDR3 extends over 13 amino acids. This CDR3 is CASSERGLETQYF. CDR3 nucleotide sequence: TGTGCCAGCAGTGAACGGGGGCTGGAGACCCAGTACTTC.

The gene calls are TRBV5-6 and TRBJ2-2, with 8 bases identical to TRBD2. CDR1 SGHDT and CDR2 YYEEEE come from the germline V gene. CDR3 size: 15 residues. The J segment lost 7 bases and the V segment lost 1 base, leaving 6 bases of the junction unmatched. Here the CDR3 reads CASSLSGRGGGELFF. The CDR3 DNA sequence: TGTGCCAGCAGCTTGTCCGGGAGGGGTGGCGGGGAGCTGTTTTTT.

The V call is TRBV4-2, the J call TRBJ1-3; TRBD1 is a possible D gene (6 bases). Germline V CDR1 and CDR2: LGHNA, YNFKEQ. The CDR3 loop spans 15 amino acids. V was pared by 1 base and J by 2 bases, with 9 bases between. The CDR3 reads CASSQVQGPGNTIYF. As DNA, the CDR3 is TGTGCCAGCAGCCAAGTACAGGGACCTGGAAACACCATATATTTT.

V and J are TRBV6-2 or TRBV6-3 and TRBJ1-1, with D tentatively TRBD1 (5 bases). Germline V gene data show CDR1 as MNHEY and CDR2 as SVGEGT. The CDR3 length is 15 residues. V was clipped by 4 bases and J by 2 bases, with 14 bases between them. The CDR3 sequence is CASSSLGDPNTEAFF. The CDR3 bases are TGTGCCAGCAGTTCCCTCGGGGACCCCAACACTGAAGCTTTCTTT.

The J gene is TRBJ1-5, the V gene TRBV27; 7 bases are a match to TRBD1. Germline V CDR1 and CDR2: MNHEY, SMNVEV (reference sequence). With 5 bases clipped from V and 0 bases from J, the junction kept 10 bases outside the gene matches. This CDR3 region has 17 residues. The CDR3 region is CASSLWDRFYSNQPQHF. The CDR3, as DNA: TGTGCCAGCAGTCTGTGGGACAGATTTTATAGCAATCAGCCCCAGCATTTT.

V gene TRBV7-9 combines with J gene TRBJ1-1; D is unresolved. The germline CDR1 and CDR2 sequences are SEHNR and FQNEAQ (reference sequence). V gave up 5 bases and J gave up 1 base, with 11 bases separating them. The CDR3 runs 14 residues. CDR3 DNA sequence: TGTGCCAGCAGCCCGCCCGTCAGGAACACTGAAGCTTTCTTT. Translating gives CASSPPVRNTEAFF. Together with reference TRBV7-9 and TRBJ1-1, the CDR3 gives the full variable domain: DTGVSQNPRHKITKRGQNVTFRCDPISEHNRLYWYRQTLGQGPEFLTYFQNEAQLEKSRLLSDRFSAERPKGSFSTLEIQRTEQGDSAMYLCASSPPVRNTEAFFGQGTRLTVV.

This clone was detected only once. The chain carries TRBV5-1 and TRBJ2-7, with TRBD1 as a possible D gene (6 bases). The V gene lost 4 bases and the J gene lost 1 base, with 9 bases spanning the gap. Germline loops: CDR1 SGHRS, CDR2 YFSETQ. CDR3 size: 13 residues. CDR3 in amino acids: CASSVGTSYEQYF. The CDR3 DNA follows: TGCGCCAGCAGCGTAGGGACATCCTACGAGCAGTACTTC.